What follows are 17 T cell receptor beta chains derived from one specimen sequenced in a study of OX40 agonist ivuxolimab in advanced cancers. The method was immunoSEQ multiplex PCR; TCRdb's version includes in-frame clones alone and lacks a portion of them. The data contain around 67,000 clones, approximately 88% of them singletons. The sample consisted of CD4+ or CD8+ T cells sorted from blood, taken in a trial of the OX40 agonist ivuxolimab. These receptors originate from an adult with an advanced solid tumor such as melanoma, head and neck, liver or kidney cancer.

This chain joins TRBV11-3 and TRBJ1-1, with a tentative D call TRBD1 (5 bases). Germline CDR1 reads SGHNT; CDR2 reads YENEEA. This CDR3 region has 15 residues. Between the trimmed V and J ends, which lost 1 base and 1 base, there was a span of 10 bases. CDR3: CASSLGGRKNTEAFF. CDR3 nucleotides: TGTGCCAGCAGCTTAGGGGGACGGAAGAACACTGAAGCTTTCTTT.

A few counts support this clone. This chain connects TRBV4-2 to TRBJ2-5; D perhaps matches TRBD1 (6 bases). The CDR3 consists of 16 residues. The germline CDR1 and CDR2 sequences are LGHNA and YNFKEQ. Trimming stripped 0 bases from V and 4 bases from J, with 15 bases between. The CDR3 DNA is TGTGCCAGCAGCCAAGAATGGCAGGGGACGGGAGAGACCCAGTACTTC. Its protein is CASSQEWQGTGETQYF.

The chain links TRBV7-6 to TRBJ1-1; 10 bases are shared with TRBD1. The CDR3 length is 14 residues. V lost 8 bases and J lost 4; bases outside the gene matches: 7. The germline CDR1 and CDR2 sequences are SGHVS and FNYEAQ. The CDR3 protein is CASRQGASSTEAFF. CDR3 coding DNA: TGTGCCAGCCGACAGGGGGCCAGTAGCACTGAAGCTTTCTTT.

The CDR3 DNA follows: TGCAGCGTTGAATGGTACAGGAACACTGAAGCTTTCTTT. Amino acid sequence: CSVEWYRNTEAFF. This chain connects TRBV29-1 to TRBJ1-1; D uncertain. Germline V CDR1 and CDR2: SQVTM, ANQGSEA. The CDR3 has 13 amino acids. V was cut by 2 bases and J by 1 base, with 8 bases left in between.

The chain couples TRBV9 to TRBJ2-3; unclear D gene. V lost 0 bases to trimming and J lost 4 bases, with 9 bases between them. Germline values: CDR1 SGDLS, CDR2 YYNGEE. The CDR3 consists of 14 residues. The CDR3 DNA follows: TGTGCCAGCAGCGTAGATCAAGTCCCAGATACGCAGTATTTT. Protein product: CASSVDQVPDTQYF.

The V gene is TRBV6-1, the J gene TRBJ1-1, with a possible D match to TRBD1 (6 bases). V lost 7 bases and J lost 1, with 10 bases in between. The CDR3 sequence is 13 residues long. Germline V gene lookup returns CDR1 MNHNS and CDR2 SASEGT. CDR3 in amino acids: CASKAGQNTEAFF. In DNA form, the CDR3 reads TGTGCCAGCAAGGCGGGACAGAACACTGAAGCTTTCTTT.

The CDR3 spells CASSFWQRNTEAFF. The CDR3 DNA reads TGTGCCAGCAGCTTCTGGCAACGGAACACTGAAGCTTTCTTT. The chain employs TRBV5-6 and TRBJ1-1; no firm D call. Looked up from germline, CDR1 is SGHDT and CDR2 is YYEEEE. The CDR3 length is 14 residues. The V end was cut by 2 bases, the J end by 1 base, with 9 bases between.

The chain employs TRBV11-3 and TRBJ2-7, with D perhaps TRBD2 (6 bases). The CDR3 runs to 14 residues. The germline V gene encodes CDR1 SGHNT and CDR2 YENEEA. Trimming left V 3 bases short and J 1 base short, with 10 bases between. This CDR3 reads CASSFAGTSYEQYF. The CDR3 bases are TGTGCCAGCAGCTTTGCCGGGACTTCCTACGAGCAGTACTTC.

The rearrangement uses TRBV27 and TRBJ2-7; possible D gene TRBD2, 5 bases. This CDR3 has 13 amino acids. CDR1 MNHEY and CDR2 SMNVEV come from the germline V gene (reference sequence). The V gene lost 2 bases and the J gene lost 9 bases, with 14 bases spanning the gap. CDR3 region: CASSLKGPEGQYF. DNA of the CDR3: TGTGCCAGCAGTTTAAAAGGCCCTGAGGGGCAGTACTTC.

V and J are TRBV19 and TRBJ1-1, with no clear D. Germline V gives CDR1 LNHDA, CDR2 SQIVND (reference sequence). V was cut by 5 bases and J by 0 bases, with 7 bases left in between. There are 13 residues in the CDR3. This CDR3 reads CASSVRLNTEAFF. CDR3 nucleotide sequence: TGTGCCAGTAGTGTCCGACTGAACACTGAAGCTTTCTTT.

The rearrangement joins TRBV2 to TRBJ2-7; D unresolved. Germline V gene lookup returns CDR1 SNHLY and CDR2 FYNNEI. The CDR3 extends over 14 amino acids. V was shortened by 7 bases and J by 7 bases, with 20 bases between the two germline ends. In nucleotides, the CDR3 is TGTGCCAGCATTGGACCAAGGCAGCAGGAAGAGCAGTACTTC. This gives the protein CASIGPRQQEEQYF. The whole variable domain, remainder taken from reference TRBV2 and TRBJ2-7, is EPEVTQTPSHQVTQMGQEVILRCVPISNHLYFYWYRQILGQKVEFLVSFYNNEISEKSEIFDDQFSVERPDGSNFTLKIRSTKLEDSAMYFCASIGPRQQEEQYFGPGTRLTVT.

The rearrangement links TRBV25-1 to TRBJ1-1; D is unresolved. The CDR3 covers 14 residues. V was clipped by 6 bases and J by 0 bases, with 11 bases between them. Germline assignment: CDR1 MGHDK and CDR2 SYGVNS. The CDR3 region has the DNA TGTGCCAGCAGGGGATTCAGAGTGAACACTGAAGCTTTCTTT. Its translation: CASRGFRVNTEAFF.

The chain uses TRBV15 and TRBJ2-2, with D possibly being TRBD1 (5 bases). From germline, CDR1 is LNHNV and CDR2 YYDKDF (reference sequence). The CDR3 spans 16 residues. Deletions cut 4 bases from V and 0 bases from J, with 12 bases between. The chain's CDR3 is CATSTETVSNTGELFF. As DNA, the CDR3 is TGTGCCACCAGCACAGAGACAGTATCGAACACCGGGGAGCTGTTTTTT.

V is TRBV19 and J is TRBJ2-5, with TRBD2 identical over 14 bases. V trimming: 4 bases; J trimming: 4 bases; junction bases outside the gene matches: 2. CDR1 and CDR2 (germline): LNHDA, SQIVND (reference sequence). The length of the CDR3 is 15 residues. The CDR3: CASSTGLAGGETQYF. In DNA form, the CDR3 reads TGTGCCAGTAGTACCGGACTAGCGGGAGGAGAGACCCAGTACTTC.

J is TRBJ2-7 and V is TRBV28; D ambiguous. Germline V lookup: CDR1 MDHEN, CDR2 SYDVKM. CDR3 length: 13 residues. Trimming removed 6 bases at V and 5 bases at J, with 14 bases between. CDR3: CASRGRLINEQYF. The CDR3 region has the DNA TGTGCCAGCAGAGGCCGACTCATCAACGAGCAGTACTTC.

Only one count was recorded for this clone. The V and J genes are TRBV28 and TRBJ2-7; 9 bases line up with TRBD1. The CDR3 spans 15 residues. The V and J ends lost 5 bases and 5 bases, in that order; junction bases with no gene match: 10. CDR1 MDHEN and CDR2 SYDVKM come from the germline V gene. The CDR3, as DNA: TGTGCCAGCAGTCTCTCGGGACAGGGTAAGGACGAGCAGTACTTC. This translates into CASSLSGQGKDEQYF.

The V and J genes are TRBV7-2 and TRBJ1-2; D might be TRBD1 (5 bases). This CDR3 has 14 residues. V dropped 2 bases and J dropped 4 bases, with 11 bases sitting between them. CDR1 and CDR2 from the germline V gene are SGHTA and FQGNSA. The CDR3 here is CASSLSPGPYGYTF. The CDR3 nucleotides read TGTGCCAGCAGCTTAAGCCCAGGGCCCTATGGCTACACCTTC.